These 15 T cell receptor beta chains originate from one sample sequenced in a study of vaccination effects on CD4 cells after COVID-19. Profiled with immunoSEQ multiplex PCR; TCRdb holds only in-frame clones, not every one. The sample has 65,000 to 90,000 clones, 65% to 85% seen once. The ViraFEST assay expanded antigen-specific CD4+ T cells with viral peptide pools before sequencing. Upon completion of about ten days in culture, CD4+ T cells were isolated. Vaccine recipients had no previous SARS-CoV-2 infection; their nucleocapsid antibodies were negative. These TCRs are of unknown antigen specificity. Here the sequenced sample was CD4+ T cells from PBMCs cultured with HCoV-NL63 spike peptides, taken before COVID-19 vaccination. The receptor set was obtained from a human donor who received a COVID-19 vaccine.

This clone was counted between two and nine times. The genes are TRBV5-1 and TRBJ2-5, with D unclear. Between the trimmed V and J ends, which lost 1 base and 1 base, there was a span of 17 bases. Germline CDR1 and CDR2: SGHRS and YFSETQ. The CDR3 runs to 17 residues. This CDR3 is CASSLFGLGSTQETQYF. In nucleotides, the CDR3 is TGCGCCAGCAGCTTGTTCGGTTTGGGCAGCACCCAAGAGACCCAGTACTTC.

The genes are TRBV19 and TRBJ2-5, with 8 bases identical to TRBD2. This CDR3 spans 15 amino acids. Trimming at V came to 6 bases and at J to 5 bases, leaving 11 bases not matched to a gene. The germline V gene encodes CDR1 LNHDA and CDR2 SQIVND (reference sequence). CDR3 in amino acids: CASRAAGGGSETQYF. In nucleotides, the CDR3 is TGTGCCAGTAGAGCCGCCGGCGGGGGGTCCGAGACCCAGTACTTC.

This chain uses TRBV18 with TRBJ2-1; D might be TRBD1 (6 bases). Germline loops: CDR1 KGHSH, CDR2 LQKENI. This CDR3 has 15 amino acids. V was pared by 2 bases and J by 4 bases, with 12 bases between. The DNA for the CDR3 is TGTGCCAGCTCACCAGGGGGCACAGTATACAATGAGCAGTTCTTC. Translating it yields CASSPGGTVYNEQFF.

The CDR3 DNA sequence: TGTGCCAGCAGTCAACTAAGCGGGGCAGATACGCAGTATTTT. Its translation: CASSQLSGADTQYF. The chain is built from TRBV6-5 and TRBJ2-3, with TRBD2 matching 7 bases. The CDR3 is 14 residues long. Germline V CDR1 and CDR2: MNHEY, SVGAGI. The V gene end was trimmed by 5 bases and the J gene end by 4 bases; junction bases not matched to a gene: 6.

The chain recombines TRBV11-2 with TRBJ2-1, with D unclear. Trimming removed 5 bases at V and 7 bases at J, with 6 bases between. This CDR3 comprises 11 residues. Germline-derived CDR1 and CDR2 are SGHAT and FQNNGV. CDR3 bases: TGTGCCAGCAGCACGACAAATGAGCAGTTCTTC. The encoded protein is CASSTTNEQFF.

This clone turned up a few times. This chain uses TRBV29-1 with TRBJ2-2, with 10 positions matching TRBD1. V shed 6 bases and J 4 bases; nucleotides not matched to a gene: 5. This CDR3 contains 14 residues. The germline V gene has CDR1 SQVTM and CDR2 ANQGSEA. As DNA, the CDR3 is TGCAGCGTGAGGGACAGGGGAGGCACCGGGGAGCTGTTTTTT. It codes for CSVRDRGGTGELFF.

The chain has TRBV28 and TRBJ1-5; D may be TRBD1 (5 bases). This CDR3 is built from 12 residues. The ends were cut back, 7 bases at V and 6 bases at J, with 10 bases in the middle. Germline values: CDR1 MDHEN, CDR2 SYDVKM. The CDR3 spells CASIAGTQPQHF. In DNA, the CDR3 is TGTGCCAGCATTGCAGGGACTCAGCCCCAGCATTTT.

This chain joins TRBV3-1 (or the pseudogene TRBV3-2) and TRBJ2-4, with D perhaps matching TRBD1 (5 bases). Trimming stripped 3 bases from V and 1 base from J, with 16 bases between. CDR3 length: 17 residues. Germline V gene lookup returns CDR1 LGHDT and CDR2 YNNKEL (reference sequence). CDR3 amino acids: CASSQLAWGHAKNIQYF. The CDR3 DNA reads TGTGCCAGCAGCCAGCTTGCCTGGGGCCACGCCAAAAACATTCAGTACTTC.

This clone was seen a single time. The chain couples TRBV7-3 to TRBJ2-6, with 14 bases matching TRBD2. Per the germline V gene, CDR1 is SGHTA and CDR2 is FQGTGA. The ends lost 2 bases at V and 0 bases at J; junction bases unmatched: 3. CDR3 length equals 19 residues. This chain's CDR3 is CASSLFGLAGGSGANVLTF. The CDR3 region has the DNA TGTGCCAGCAGCTTATTCGGACTAGCGGGGGGCTCTGGGGCCAACGTCCTGACTTTC.

The chain recombines TRBV28 with TRBJ2-7; weak D call: TRBD1 (6 bases). This CDR3 comprises 15 residues. Deletions cut 6 bases from V and 1 base from J, with 16 bases between. Germline lookup yields CDR1 MDHEN and CDR2 SYDVKM. CDR3 protein: CASSPSTGQSYEQYV. The CDR3 nucleotides read TGTGCCAGCAGCCCGTCCACAGGGCAGTCCTACGAGCAGTACGTC.

This clone was recorded a few times. V and J are TRBV28 and TRBJ1-1; maybe TRBD1 (6 bases). V dropped 6 bases and J dropped 5 bases, with 19 bases sitting between them. This CDR3 has 15 amino acids. The germline V gene encodes CDR1 MDHEN and CDR2 SYDVKM. CDR3 protein: CASSPGGEGGTEAFF. CDR3 DNA: TGTGCCAGCAGCCCCGGGGGGGAAGGGGGGACTGAAGCTTTCTTT.

The CDR3 spells CASSQAGTSYGYTF. CDR3 sequence (DNA): TGTGCCAGTAGCCAGGCCGGGACGTCGTATGGCTACACCTTC. The chain is built from TRBV19 and TRBJ1-2, with D perhaps TRBD1 (5 bases). CDR1 is LNHDA and CDR2 is SQIVND in the germline V gene (reference sequence). The V end lost 6 bases, the J end lost 5 bases, and 16 bases lay between the germline ends. The CDR3 spans 14 residues.

The rearrangement uses TRBV18 and TRBJ2-7; D not certain. Germline CDR1 is KGHSH and CDR2 is LQKENI. The CDR3 sequence is 17 residues long. With 1 base removed from V and 0 bases from J, the gap between germline ends came to 16 bases. CDR3 protein: CASSPHEGYASSYEQYV. In DNA form, the CDR3 reads TGTGCCAGCTCACCACACGAAGGGTACGCGAGCTCCTACGAGCAGTACGTC.

The rearrangement links TRBV6-2 or TRBV6-3 to TRBJ1-1; unclear D gene. Germline CDR1 is MNHEY and CDR2 is SVGEGT. Trimming left V 2 bases short and J 1 base short, with 5 bases between. CDR3 size: 13 residues. CDR3 sequence (DNA): TGTGCCAGCAGTTACGGTAAGAACACTGAAGCTTTCTTT. Encoded protein: CASSYGKNTEAFF.

The chain links TRBV7-2 to TRBJ2-7, with 7 bases lining up with TRBD1. This CDR3 region has 14 residues. V dropped 5 bases and J dropped 0; count of bases not matched to a gene: 4. Germline V lookup: CDR1 SGHTA, CDR2 FQGNSA. CDR3 sequence (DNA): TGTGCCAGCAGCCCCCGGACAGGCTCCTACGAGCAGTACGTC. Protein: CASSPRTGSYEQYV.